The next 22 T cell receptor beta chains were all read from a single sample in a study of cytomegalovirus exposure and HLA in healthy donors. PCR amplification relied on 60 Vbeta primers (plus 13 Jbeta primers). Clones were sequenced by immunoSEQ multiplex PCR, and TCRdb holds only the in-frame ones, with some missing. The sample records over 70,000 clones, about two thirds being singletons. The sample consisted of PBMCs. The receptors come from a man aged 40-49 years in good health and CMV-seropositive.

This rearrangement joins TRBV28 to TRBJ2-7; 10 positions agree with TRBD2. Germline V gene lookup returns CDR1 MDHEN and CDR2 SYDVKM. The CDR3 sequence is 16 residues long. V lost 1 base to trimming and J lost 0 bases; unmatched junction nucleotides: 3. DNA for the CDR3: TGTGCCAGCAGTTTATCGGCTAGCGGGAGCTCCTACGAGCAGTACTTC. As protein: CASSLSASGSSYEQYF.

This clone was seen once. V is TRBV27 and J is TRBJ2-2, with 7 positions matching TRBD2. The junction had 11 bases not matched to a gene; V was cut back by 3 bases and J by 10 bases. Germline V lookup: CDR1 MNHEY, CDR2 SMNVEV (reference sequence). The CDR3 runs to 15 residues. CDR3 sequence (DNA): TGTGCCAGCAGTTTTCTGACGGGAGGACGGGTGGAGCTGTTTTTT. The encoded protein is CASSFLTGGRVELFF.

This clone was counted only a few times. The chain couples TRBV27 to TRBJ1-2, with 11 bases lining up with TRBD1. The CDR3 loop spans 14 amino acids. Germline values: CDR1 MNHEY, CDR2 SMNVEV (reference sequence). V trimming: 8 bases; J trimming: 4 bases; junction bases outside the gene matches: 6. The CDR3 nucleotides are TGTGCCAGCGGACTGGGGACAGGGGGCTATGGCTACACCTTC. Its protein product is CASGLGTGGYGYTF.

The gene calls are TRBV11-1 and TRBJ2-7; TRBD1 might be the D (6 bases). Trimming left V 6 bases short and J 2 bases short, with 14 bases between. The germline CDR1 and CDR2 sequences are SGHAT and FQDESV (reference sequence). The length of the CDR3 is 14 residues. The CDR3 DNA is TGTGCCAGCAGTTCCGGACAGCGACCCTACGAGCAGTACTTC. This encodes CASSSGQRPYEQYF.

This chain connects TRBV7-2 to TRBJ2-6, with D hard to call. The CDR3 covers 15 residues. Germline loops: CDR1 SGHTA, CDR2 FQGNSA. V was cut by 2 bases and J by 0 bases, with 5 bases left in between. CDR3 nucleotide sequence: TGTGCCAGCAGCTTAACCAGCTCTGGGGCCAACGTCCTGACTTTC. Amino acid sequence: CASSLTSSGANVLTF.

The rearrangement joins TRBV5-4 to TRBJ2-3; 7 bases map to TRBD1. V gave up 0 bases and J gave up 0 bases; unmatched junction bases: 4. Germline CDR1 reads SGHNT; CDR2 reads YYREEE (reference sequence). This CDR3 spans 16 amino acids. The CDR3 region has the DNA TGTGCCAGCAGCTTGGAAGAGGGGGCTAGCACAGATACGCAGTATTTT. Protein product: CASSLEEGASTDTQYF.

This clone has a handful of counts. This CDR3 is CASTGDSFGPQHF. DNA of the CDR3: TGTGCCAGCACGGGGGATTCGTTTGGACCCCAGCATTTT. V gene TRBV28 combines with J gene TRBJ1-5, with D perhaps TRBD1 (5 bases). The CDR3 loop spans 13 amino acids. Germline CDR1 MDHEN, CDR2 SYDVKM. Trimming took 7 bases from V and 10 from J, leaving 17 bases between them.

The sample holds a few counts of this clone. The chain employs TRBV27 and TRBJ1-2; possible D gene TRBD1, 6 bases. V gave up 0 bases and J gave up 4 bases, with 12 bases separating them. The length of the CDR3 is 15 residues. Germline V gene sequence: CDR1 MNHEY, CDR2 SMNVEV (reference sequence). CDR3 nucleotide sequence: TGTGCCAGCAGTTTATCGCAGGGGCTGGGCTATGGCTACACCTTC. It encodes CASSLSQGLGYGYTF.

This clone was seen a handful of times. The chain carries TRBV7-2 and TRBJ1-1, with TRBD1 identical over 8 bases. J was trimmed by 0 bases and V by 5 bases; bases with no gene match: 8. This CDR3 spans 16 amino acids. Per the germline V gene, CDR1 is SGHTA and CDR2 is FQGNSA. CDR3: CASSPRQGMVNTEAFF. DNA for the CDR3: TGTGCCAGCAGCCCTCGACAGGGGATGGTGAACACTGAAGCTTTCTTT.

The rearrangement links TRBV5-4 to TRBJ1-1; D ambiguous. Trimming took 1 base from V and 0 from J, leaving 4 bases between them. Germline lookup yields CDR1 SGHNT and CDR2 YYREEE (reference sequence). CDR3 length: 13 amino acids. CDR3 region: CASSLFLNTEAFF. In DNA, the CDR3 is TGTGCCAGCAGCTTGTTCTTGAACACTGAAGCTTTCTTT.

This clone was found once. For the CDR3, the DNA is TGTGCCAGTAGTGTAGGACAGGATGGGACTGAAGCTTTCTTT. Its translation is CASSVGQDGTEAFF. The chain uses TRBV19 and TRBJ1-1; 7 bases are shared with TRBD1. There are 14 residues in the CDR3. V trimming: 5 bases; J trimming: 5 bases; junction bases outside the gene matches: 8. Germline assignment: CDR1 LNHDA and CDR2 SQIVND (reference sequence).

In DNA form, the CDR3 reads TGTGCCAGTAGTCCCCCGGACAGGCGAGGGTCACCCCTCCACTTT. Its translation: CASSPPDRRGSPLHF. This chain uses TRBV19 with TRBJ1-6; 7 bases agree with TRBD1. J was trimmed by 10 bases and V by 5 bases; bases with no gene match: 11. Germline CDR1 and CDR2: LNHDA and SQIVND (reference sequence). The CDR3 totals 15 residues.

This clone occurred once. The CDR3, as DNA: TGTGCCAGCAGTCTACGTCCCGGGACAGGGGGTAGTTCCTATGGCTACACCTTC. Translation: CASSLRPGTGGSSYGYTF. The chain recombines TRBV27 with TRBJ1-2; 11 nucleotides align to TRBD1. CDR3 length: 18 residues. With 5 bases clipped from V and 4 bases from J, the junction kept 15 bases outside the gene matches. Germline CDR1 MNHEY, CDR2 SMNVEV (reference sequence).

The V gene is TRBV6-6, the J gene TRBJ1-2, with D hard to call. The ends were cut back, 5 bases at V and 0 bases at J, with 13 bases in the middle. Germline CDR1 is MNHNY and CDR2 is SVGAGI (reference sequence). The CDR3 length is 15 residues. The CDR3 DNA follows: TGTGCCAGCAGTACCCCCCGGGGATCTAACTATGGCTACACCTTC. Residues: CASSTPRGSNYGYTF.

V gene TRBV27 combines with J gene TRBJ2-5; 8 bases are a match to TRBD1. The J segment lost 2 bases and the V segment lost 5 bases, leaving 4 bases of the junction unmatched. Germline V gene lookup returns CDR1 MNHEY and CDR2 SMNVEV (reference sequence). The CDR3 is 14 residues long. CDR3: CASSQGTGQETQYF. The DNA for the CDR3 is TGTGCCAGCAGTCAGGGGACAGGTCAAGAGACCCAGTACTTC.

Many counts were recorded for this clone. This chain uses TRBV10-3 with TRBJ1-2, with 8 bases fitting TRBD1. The V segment lost 6 bases and the J segment 6 bases; nucleotides outside the gene matches: 6. Germline V gene lookup returns CDR1 ENHRY and CDR2 SYGVKD. The CDR3 covers 13 residues. As DNA, the CDR3 is TGTGCCATCAGACTGACAGGGGACCATGGCTACACCTTC. It encodes CAIRLTGDHGYTF.

Of note for this clone: The germline gene is not matched at one end of the junction; a read error may be the cause. The V call is TRBV20-1, the J call TRBJ1-5, with D hard to call. The CDR3 is 11 amino acids. Per the germline V gene, CDR1 is DFQATT and CDR2 is SNEGSKA (reference sequence). The CDR3 region has the DNA TGCAGTGCTGGAGACACTCAGGCCCAGCATTTT. Translation: CSAGDTQAQHF.

This clone has a single count. The V call is TRBV5-1, the J call TRBJ1-1, with D possibly TRBD1 on 6 matching bases. Germline assignment: CDR1 SGHRS and CDR2 YFSETQ. This CDR3 spans 15 amino acids. The V end lost 2 bases, the J end lost 4 bases, and 15 bases lay between the germline ends. The CDR3 DNA sequence: TGCGCCAGCAGCTTACAGGGTGGTGGTGGCACTGAAGCTTTCTTT. Its protein is CASSLQGGGGTEAFF.

The chain carries TRBV4-1 and TRBJ1-4; TRBD1 is a possible D gene (6 bases). This CDR3 region has 16 residues. Germline V gene lookup returns CDR1 MGHRA and CDR2 YSYEKL. V lost 1 base and J lost 0, with 9 bases in between. CDR3 residues: CASSQGTVATNEKLFF. The CDR3 nucleotides are TGCGCCAGCAGCCAAGGGACAGTTGCAACTAATGAAAAACTGTTTTTT.

The chain joins TRBV19 to TRBJ2-3; tentative D call: TRBD2 (6 bases). CDR1 is LNHDA, CDR2 SQIVND, per germline (reference sequence). CDR3 size: 14 residues. V was pared by 7 bases and J by 7 bases, with 18 bases between. CDR3 sequence: CASTPSSSGHTQYF. For the CDR3, the DNA is TGTGCCAGTACCCCCTCGAGTAGCGGACATACGCAGTATTTT.

This sequence joins TRBV19 and TRBJ1-1; the match to TRBD1 covers 8 bases. Trimming cost V 6 bases and J 6 bases; bases outside gene matches: 6. From germline, CDR1 is LNHDA and CDR2 SQIVND (reference sequence). This CDR3 spans 13 amino acids. The DNA for the CDR3 is TGTGCCAGTAGGGAGACAGGGGTCGCTGAAGCTTTCTTT. This sequence encodes CASRETGVAEAFF.

In the case of this clone: The junction departs from the called germline gene at one end, perhaps through a read error. V gene TRBV7-6 combines with J gene TRBJ1-2, with D perhaps matching TRBD1 (5 bases). Looked up from germline, CDR1 is SGHVS and CDR2 is FNYEAQ. This CDR3 comprises 12 residues. The CDR3, as DNA: TGTGCCAGCAGCTTAGAGGGCAGGGATACTGCCTTC. Its protein product is CASSLEGRDTAF.